This T cell receptor beta chain was sequenced for a study of spatial heterogeneity in lung cancer. Study as a whole: Where present, follow-up PBMC were sequenced a median of around 2 years after resection. Among detected sequences, beta-chain ones consistently exceeded alpha-chain ones in number.

Time point denoted: blood at routine non-recurrence follow-up after resection. Sequencing was performed on whole RNA extracted from tumor and nontumor lung tissue, or from frozen PBMC, and the material was left unsorted. Via MiXCR, TCRdb re-called the 5' RACE reads, giving one row per CDR3 protein. The table has under 150,000 distinct CDR3 sequences, 10% to 15% seen once. This clonotype was seen a few times. The TCR sequence derives from a male donor with early-stage non-small cell lung cancer. Source: PBMCs, taken at follow-up.

The CDR3 DNA sequence: TGCGCCAGCAGCTTATACAGGGGGACCTACGAGCAGTACTTC. Amino acids: CASSLYRGTYEQYF. The chain joins TRBV5-1 to TRBJ2-7; TRBD1 agrees at 8 bases. Germline lookup yields CDR1 SGHRS and CDR2 YFSETQ. This CDR3 has 14 amino acids. V trimming: 2 bases; J trimming: 2 bases; junction bases outside the gene matches: 3. The variable domain in full, with the rest retrieved from reference TRBV5-1 and TRBJ2-7, is KAGVTQTPRYLIKTRGQQVTLSCSPISGHRSVSWYQQTPGQGLQFLFEYFSETQRNKGNFPGRFSGRQFSNSRSEMNVSTLELGDSALYLCASSLYRGTYEQYFGPGTRLTVT.